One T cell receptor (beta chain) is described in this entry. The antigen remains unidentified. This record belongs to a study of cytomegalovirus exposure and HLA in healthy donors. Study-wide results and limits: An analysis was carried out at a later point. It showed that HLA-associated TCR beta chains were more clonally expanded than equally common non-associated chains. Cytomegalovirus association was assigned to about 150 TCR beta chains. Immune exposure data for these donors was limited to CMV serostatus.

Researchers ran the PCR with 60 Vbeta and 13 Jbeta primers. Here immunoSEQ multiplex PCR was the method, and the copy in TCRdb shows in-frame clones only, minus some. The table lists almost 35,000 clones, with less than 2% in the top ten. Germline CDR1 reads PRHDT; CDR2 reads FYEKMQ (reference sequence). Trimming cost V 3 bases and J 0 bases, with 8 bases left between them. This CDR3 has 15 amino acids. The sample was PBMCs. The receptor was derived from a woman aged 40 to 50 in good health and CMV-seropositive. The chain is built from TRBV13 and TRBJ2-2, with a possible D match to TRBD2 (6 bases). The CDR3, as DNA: TGTGCCAGCAGCTTGGAGGGACCGAACACCGGGGAGCTGTTTTTT. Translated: CASSLEGPNTGELFF.